The 12 T cell receptor beta chains reported below all come from one sample, sequenced in a study of cytomegalovirus exposure and HLA in healthy donors. PCR involved 60 Vbeta and 13 Jbeta primers. Repertoires were generated with immunoSEQ multiplex PCR, while TCRdb's copy carries only in-frame clones and drops some. Of a few hundred thousand clones listed, around 90% were seen once; the top ten hold approximately 1.5%. The sample was PBMCs. The receptors were sampled from a girl under 10 years old in good health and CMV-seronegative.

The chain is built from TRBV10-1 and TRBJ1-5; D is perhaps TRBD1 (6 bases). The CDR3 sequence is 15 residues long. V gave up 8 bases and J gave up 2 bases, with 16 bases separating them. The V gene's germline CDR1 is WNHNN and CDR2 SYGVQD (reference sequence). CDR3 region: CASLDRPSGNQPQHF. In DNA, the CDR3 is TGCGCCAGCTTGGACAGACCCTCGGGCAATCAGCCCCAGCATTTT.

The rearrangement uses TRBV19 and TRBJ2-1, with TRBD2 as a possible D gene (6 bases). V dropped 4 bases and J dropped 2 bases, with 18 bases sitting between them. The CDR3 length is 17 residues. Germline loops: CDR1 LNHDA, CDR2 SQIVND (reference sequence). The CDR3 spells CASSTGTIGSTYNEQFF. CDR3 in DNA: TGTGCCAGTAGTACGGGGACGATCGGGAGTACCTACAATGAGCAGTTCTTC.

A single count supports this clone. The CDR3 bases are TGTGCCAGCAGCCCCCTGCTCGGGGAGACCCAGTACTTC. Translating it yields CASSPLLGETQYF. The rearrangement uses TRBV14 and TRBJ2-5; no firm D call. The CDR3 consists of 13 residues. The germline V gene has CDR1 SGHDN and CDR2 FVKESK. Trimming removed 4 bases from V and 5 bases from J, with 11 bases in between.

The V and J genes are TRBV18 and TRBJ2-1; 14 bases are a match to TRBD2. From germline, CDR1 is KGHSH and CDR2 LQKENI. The trim removed 3 bases at V and 6 bases at J, leaving 4 bases unmatched. The CDR3 loop spans 16 amino acids. CDR3 sequence: CASSPRGLAGGNEQFF. Here the CDR3 DNA reads TGTGCCAGCTCACCCCGCGGACTAGCGGGAGGCAATGAGCAGTTCTTC.

There are a few counts of this clone. The chain carries TRBV6-6 and TRBJ1-1; D ambiguous. Trimming removed 4 bases from V and 0 bases from J, with 6 bases in between. The CDR3 is made up of 13 amino acids. The germline CDR1 and CDR2 sequences are MNHNY and SVGAGI (reference sequence). In DNA, the CDR3 is TGTGCCAGCAGTTTCCTGTTGAACACTGAAGCTTTCTTT. It translates to CASSFLLNTEAFF.

The chain uses TRBV6-1 and TRBJ1-2; 8 positions agree with TRBD1. The V and J ends lost 4 bases and 4 bases, in that order; junction bases with no gene match: 5. Germline V gene sequence: CDR1 MNHNS, CDR2 SASEGT. The CDR3 is 14 amino acids. The CDR3 spells CASSGTTGGYGYTF. The CDR3 nucleotides read TGTGCCAGCAGTGGAACAACAGGGGGCTATGGCTACACCTTC.

This clone was detected only once. CDR3 sequence: CASSPGSDYEQYF. CDR3 in DNA: TGCGCCAGCAGTCCCGGGAGTGACTACGAGCAGTACTTC. The chain links TRBV4-1 to TRBJ2-7; tentatively, D is TRBD2 (6 bases). The CDR3 length is 13 residues. V lost 6 bases, J lost 3 bases, and 12 bases lay in between. In germline, CDR1 is MGHRA, CDR2 YSYEKL.

This clone appeared a few times. The rearrangement uses TRBV27 and TRBJ2-7, with 8 bases aligning to TRBD2. The CDR3 spans 15 residues. Germline V lookup: CDR1 MNHEY, CDR2 SMNVEV (reference sequence). V trimming: 5 bases; J trimming: 4 bases; junction bases outside the gene matches: 10. The DNA for the CDR3 is TGTGCCAGCAGTCTGACACAGCGGGAGCGTTACGAGCAGTACTTC. Its protein is CASSLTQRERYEQYF.

The chain combines TRBV7-8 with TRBJ2-5; the D gene is possibly TRBD2 (5 bases). Germline loops: CDR1 SGHVS, CDR2 FQNEAQ. V was shortened by 5 bases and J by 1 base, with 17 bases between the two germline ends. CDR3 length: 16 residues. CDR3 coding DNA: TGTGCCAGCAGCGCTAGGCCCCCGGGATTCCAAGAGACCCAGTACTTC. It specifies CASSARPPGFQETQYF.

J is TRBJ2-7 and V is TRBV6-1; possibly TRBD1 for D (5 bases). Trimming took off 3 bases at V and 3 bases at J, with 12 bases between the two ends. CDR3 size: 14 residues. Germline loops: CDR1 MNHNS, CDR2 SASEGT. CDR3 amino acids: CASSEAGKSYEQYF. The CDR3, as DNA: TGTGCCAGCAGTGAGGCAGGGAAAAGCTACGAGCAGTACTTC.

V gene TRBV29-1 combines with J gene TRBJ1-2; 12 nucleotides agree with TRBD1. CDR3 length: 15 amino acids. CDR1 SQVTM and CDR2 ANQGSEA come from the germline V gene. V trimming: 7 bases; J trimming: 0 bases; junction bases outside the gene matches: 6. DNA for the CDR3: TGCAGCGCGGCCGGGACAGGGGGCGCTAACTATGGCTACACCTTC. Its protein product is CSAAGTGGANYGYTF.

The gene calls are TRBV11-2 and TRBJ2-3, with 7 bases matching TRBD2. V shed 5 bases and J 0 bases; nucleotides not matched to a gene: 5. Germline V gene data show CDR1 as SGHAT and CDR2 as FQNNGV. This CDR3 has 15 amino acids. The CDR3: CASSPSGVSTDTQYF. The CDR3 nucleotides read TGTGCCAGCAGCCCGAGCGGGGTCAGCACAGATACGCAGTATTTT.